The entry below gives a single TCR beta chain sequence along with its context. Its antigen is not known. Through a sample-barcoded 5' primer and a J-beta primer mix, a second PCR was run for 7 to 11 cycles. Researchers report that a template-switch adaptor with 12 random nucleotides tagged each cDNA molecule. TCRdb re-called the 5' RACE reads with MiXCR, one entry per CDR3 protein. In the table there are fewer than 950,000 distinct CDR3 sequences, approximately 53% of which are singletons. Germline CDR1 is MNHNY and CDR2 is SVGAGI (reference sequence). The CDR3 spans 15 residues. After removal of 2 bases from V and 2 bases from J, the junction contained 6 bases not matched to a gene. The study recruited healthy Caucasian donors from Russia who were aged about 6 to 95. These data belong to a study of blood T cells in healthy people across ages. General study points: Fewer expanded clones and more diversity marked long-lived versus aged donors. Unsorted PBMCs prevented conclusive naive versus antigen-experienced comparison.

Sequenced input: blood. The source of this sequence is an elderly man in good health. This rearrangement joins TRBV6-6 to TRBJ2-7, with TRBD1 matching 7 bases. CDR3 DNA sequence: TGTGCCAGCAGTTACCGGCAGGGGGTTACCTACGAGCAGTACTTC. It codes for CASSYRQGVTYEQYF.